The text below deals with one T cell receptor beta chain. Its antigen specificity is not known. No base quality values were provided; no much bigger clone lies one nucleotide off. V ends up 6 bases short and J 5 bases short, with an unmatched junction base count of 8. From the cysteine through the phenylalanine, the CDR3 covers 15 amino acids. CDR3 DNA only is kept here, 45 bases in frame from base 1. In the germline V gene (reference sequence), CDR1 corresponds to SGHNT and CDR2 to YYREEE. In total, roughly 710 healthy bone marrow donors made up the cohort. Cohort members were all nominally healthy when sampled, although unrecorded immune exposures were likely present. The donor was CMV seronegative and belonged to the group of 350 or so seronegative cohort members. A peripheral blood sample was provided by each donor, and peripheral blood mononuclear cells were used for TCR beta sequencing. The Qiagen DNeasy Blood Extraction Kit was used to extract genomic DNA from the blood cell samples.

These data originate in a study of cytomegalovirus exposure and HLA in healthy donors (dated by TCRdb to the late 2010s). Context from the whole study: In an earlier analysis of fewer than 750 of the donors, 276 Gb of sequence data and 90 million to 130 million unique TCR beta sequences from about 190 million T cells were reported. Besides the first cohort of approximately 710 subjects, a separate validation cohort made up of roughly 120 different subjects was used. All discovery cohort repertoires had been generated on a single sequencing platform. The genetic ancestry cluster associated with self-reported Caucasian donors included 80% to 90% of the 398 genotyped donors. Typing coverage differed by locus: A, B, C, DRB1 and DQB1 were typed in roughly 620-640 donors, DQA1 in 522, DPA1 in 600 to 610, and DPB1 in just under 480. An earlier analysis of 587 of the donors used high-throughput TCR beta sequencing to judge whether each TCR beta V gene segment behaved as functional or pseudogenic. A later analysis re-analyzed previously published TCR beta repertoires from roughly 690 donors and added high-resolution HLA genotyping to study TCR occurrence patterns. Because of strong linkage in the cohort, five DR-DQ haplotypes were treated as single units for association and clustering. On average, roughly 240,000 unique TCR beta nucleotide sequences were sequenced per donor among 300 to 500 genotyped donors of the cohort, with 15% to 20% of those sequences being non-productive. The study aimed to test whether cataloging public T cell receptors could reveal signatures of past pathogen exposure. Class I and class II HLA loci were covered by the typing at four-digit resolution. Using immunosequencing, the study profiled T cell repertoires from fewer than 700 subjects and related those repertoires to cytomegalovirus serostatus. Genome-wide SNP genotypes for about 60% of the 666 donors were used in a later genetic analysis, which treated that subset as a discovery cohort. In the later analysis, no new phenotypic data were used to find candidate immune exposures; instead, reliance was placed on TCR beta sequences and their occurrence across donors. To predict cytomegalovirus infection status, the study combined high-throughput TCR immunosequencing, statistical association of individual TCRs with disease status, and machine learning. Alongside the repertoire data, information on donor age, sex, ethnicity and CMV serostatus was compiled. About 280 gigabases of sequencing data and 75 million to 85 million unique TCR sequences made up an early release that covered approximately 620 HLA-typed donors.

The library was obtained by the immunoSEQ multiplex PCR assay. For the multiplex PCR, a mixture combining 60 forward primers for TCR Vbeta segments and 13 reverse primers for TCR Jbeta segments was used. A multiplex PCR assay on genomic DNA amplified the CDR3 region of rearranged TCR beta genes. Amplified TCR beta libraries were sequenced as 87-base-pair reads on the Illumina HiSeq System. The paper's data handling went like this. Across the 700 or so repertoires, a later analysis counted some 80 million unique TCR beta chains, approximately 12 million of which were shared by at least two donors. To remove PCR and sequencing errors, raw reads were error-corrected and collapsed into unique sequences using a nearest-neighbor algorithm that merged closely related sequences. Alignment of CDR3 sequences to IMGT reference sequences was used to assign V, D and J gene segments. For a sequence to be retained, a match of at least six nucleotides was required to both a V gene segment and a J gene segment. A rearrangement counted as productive if the CDR3 had no stop codons and remained in frame with V and J, and every other rearrangement counted as non-productive. Following IMGT convention, CDR3 was defined as the stretch from the second conserved V-encoded cysteine up to the conserved J-encoded phenylalanine. In an earlier analysis of 500 to 650 of the donors, sequences lacking an unambiguous match to a single V gene segment were excluded. An earlier analysis of over 450 of the donors classified V segments as functional when productive rearrangements were above 56.7% and as segregating when the standard deviation between donors was above 5%. A statistical classification framework was built for diagnosing cytomegalovirus status from the catalog of TCR beta chain sequences. V and J gene assignment, in a later analysis, came from comparing TCR nucleotide sequences with IMGT/GENE-DB human TR gene sequences. Using the TCRdist pipeline, a later analysis assigned CDR3 sequences along with most-parsimonious VDJ recombination scenarios. In a later analysis, each TCR beta chain was defined by its CDR3 amino acid sequence together with its V-gene family, and reads lacking a unique V-gene family were excluded. To address suspected cross-contamination and a sequencing artifact, a later analysis removed approximately 600 highly shared, low-generation-probability nucleotide sequences. In a later analysis, a clonal expansion index for each public chain was calculated from normalized within-repertoire ranks of inferred template counts. Generation probabilities in a later analysis came from a VDJ recombination model fitted to out-of-frame rearrangements, and those results were checked against IGoR. A later analysis scored TCR-TCR, TCR-HLA and TCR-CMV co-occurrence with hypergeometric tests, applying a repertoire-size bias correction to TCR pairs. In a later analysis, false discovery rates were estimated by permuting HLA or CMV assignments 20 times. In a later analysis, co-occurring TCRs were grouped using DBSCAN, and TCRdist sequence similarity was added for clustering within HLA-allele-positive subsets. Repertoires with fewer than 30,000 or more than 120,000 public chains, plus five repertoires with anomalous nucleotide sharing, were excluded from co-occurrence clustering. The table comes from immuneACCESS by way of TCRdb, which keeps in-frame sequences with V and J called. Part of the clones is missing from these tables; in studies checked, under half for an unresolved V gene and the rest for unknown reasons. For V, J and clone size, that table is used; D and trimming come from the DNA. Within this sample are about 84,000 clones, with approximately 90% of them counted one time only. In total, the top ten clones hold around 2.5% of the sample.

Points the paper makes about the study in general: Because HLA typing was missing for some donors at each locus, association tests included only the typed subset. In a later analysis, several top co-occurrence clusters were reported to appear linked to parvovirus B19, influenza, CMV and Epstein-Barr virus. A later genetic analysis reported fewer N-insertions in productive TCRs among donors in an Asian-associated ancestry cluster than the approximately 700-donor mean. Immune exposure information for the cohort was limited to CMV serostatus. Because counts were too low, roughly 17 rarely observed V segments, including chromosome 9 orphons, were left out of the earlier analysis of several hundred of the donors. V-gene and J-gene trimming of TCR beta chains was associated with a missense DCLRE1C variant in a later genetic analysis, and the association was replicated in an independent cohort. Only TCR beta chains were sequenced in this cohort, and the absence of alpha or paired-chain data limited detectable features. Roughly uniform sequencing depth across donors was assumed in presence/absence analyses, although this assumption may not hold. A total of roughly 160 TCR beta chains were listed by the study as associated with cytomegalovirus. In a later analysis, most CMV-associated TCR beta chains were found to appear HLA-restricted, with HLA associations seemingly driven largely by CMV exposure. It was suggested by the authors that the approach could potentially be generalized to other disease states and immunological phenotypes. Specific HLA alleles were associated with over 15,000 TCR beta sequences at a false discovery rate of 0.05 in a later analysis. A further reported finding was that TCR beta sequences accurately predicted the HLA-A and HLA-B alleles for most subjects in the first cohort. The classifier was reported to diagnose cytomegalovirus status with high specificity and sensitivity in both the original cohort and the validation cohort. Linkage disequilibrium might explain the correlated functional status among segregating V segments, but an unknown experimental factor could not be excluded. In vitro tests confirmed that a few of the cytomegalovirus-associated TCR beta chains recognize cytomegalovirus antigens. Because the 87-base-pair reads could not distinguish some IMGT-functional V segments, including TRBV6-2 and TRBV6-3, those segments were excluded. Most TCR sequences were seen in very few donors, while some public TCRs were found in many individuals. Compared with equally common non-associated chains, HLA-associated TCR beta chains in a later analysis were more clonally expanded and had lower generation probabilities. A cluster of highly shared sequence variants was judged likely to represent a technical artifact of the sequencing pipeline. An earlier analysis of approximately 570 of the donors showed that most TCR beta V segments appeared in productive rearrangements either about 90% or about 30% of the time, which broadly matched IMGT annotations. According to a later analysis, TCR association rates differed among HLA loci, with DRB1 alleles showing the most associated TCRs and HLA-C alleles showing the fewest. Assigning TCR associations to individual alleles was difficult when HLA alleles, especially DR and DQ, strongly co-occurred.

The source material was PBMCs. The sequence derives from a man aged 18 to 35 in good health and CMV-seronegative. The chain is assembled from TRBV5-4 and TRBJ2-1; 10 bases in the middle match TRBD1. The CDR3 protein is CASTSGTGVDNEQFF. In nucleotides, the sequence is TGTGCCAGCACCAGCGGGACAGGGGTCGACAATGAGCAGTTCTTC.